The rows below give T cell receptor beta chains drawn from one sample of a study of blood T cells in healthy people across ages. MiXCR, applied by TCRdb to the 5' RACE reads, yields one record per CDR3 protein. Of 1.5 million to 2 million distinct CDR3 sequences listed, around half are singletons. The sequencing input was blood. Receptor source: a woman in her thirties or forties in good health. The CDR3 runs from the conserved cysteine through the conserved F or W. The order of the fields is J gene, D gene, clone size, V gene, CDR3 protein, CDR3 DNA. D genes are given only for firm matches. Not every row has a clone size; where given, it reads once, few, many or a size class.

j_call: TRBJ2-3
d_call: -
clone_size: -
v_call: TRBV4-1
cdr3_aa: CASSHARPGDTQYF
cdr3_nt: TGCGCCAGCAGCCACGCCCGGCCCGGAGATACGCAGTATTTT

j_call: TRBJ2-5
d_call: -
clone_size: -
v_call: TRBV7-2
cdr3_aa: CASSLAGRGSETQYF
cdr3_nt: TGTGCCAGCAGCTTAGCGGGTCGGGGGTCAGAGACCCAGTACTTC

j_call: TRBJ1-5
d_call: -
clone_size: -
v_call: TRBV20-1
cdr3_aa: CSARDRRDSNQPQHF
cdr3_nt: TGCAGTGCTAGAGATCGAAGGGATAGCAATCAGCCCCAGCATTTT

j_call: TRBJ2-1
d_call: -
clone_size: -
v_call: TRBV29-1
cdr3_aa: CSVEYRVLGNEQFF
cdr3_nt: TGCAGCGTTGAGTACAGGGTTTTGGGAAATGAGCAGTTCTTC

j_call: TRBJ2-5
d_call: -
clone_size: few
v_call: TRBV2
cdr3_aa: CASSEGEGSWEQYF
cdr3_nt: TGTGCCAGCAGTGAAGGCGAAGGGTCCTGGGAGCAGTACTTC

j_call: TRBJ2-5
d_call: -
clone_size: -
v_call: TRBV6-5
cdr3_aa: CASLSPEVGTQYF
cdr3_nt: TGTGCCAGCCTCTCCCCAGAGGTCGGGACCCAGTACTTC

j_call: TRBJ2-5
d_call: TRBD2
clone_size: few
v_call: TRBV20-1
cdr3_aa: CSARDPSGGKQETQYF
cdr3_nt: TGCAGTGCTAGAGATCCTAGCGGGGGGAAACAAGAGACCCAGTACTTC

j_call: TRBJ2-5
d_call: -
clone_size: -
v_call: TRBV5-1
cdr3_aa: CASSSMARGAGETQYF
cdr3_nt: TGCGCCAGCAGCTCGATGGCCCGGGGAGCCGGAGAGACCCAGTACTTC

j_call: TRBJ2-5
d_call: -
clone_size: -
v_call: TRBV20-1
cdr3_aa: CSARGRGREAQYF
cdr3_nt: TGCAGTGCTAGAGGGCGGGGGCGAGAGGCCCAGTACTTC

j_call: TRBJ1-2
d_call: -
clone_size: few
v_call: TRBV14
cdr3_aa: CASSKWGTPEDGYTF
cdr3_nt: TGTGCCAGCAGCAAATGGGGGACTCCTGAAGATGGCTACACCTTC

j_call: TRBJ2-7
d_call: TRBD1
clone_size: -
v_call: TRBV27
cdr3_aa: CASSGTGGIYEQYF
cdr3_nt: TGTGCCAGCAGCGGGACAGGGGGAATCTACGAGCAGTACTTC

j_call: TRBJ1-2
d_call: TRBD1
clone_size: -
v_call: TRBV3-1
cdr3_aa: CASSQMGQGQINYGYTF
cdr3_nt: TGTGCCAGCAGCCAAATGGGACAGGGACAGATTAACTATGGCTACACCTTC

j_call: TRBJ2-7
d_call: TRBD2
clone_size: -
v_call: TRBV15
cdr3_aa: CATSKSRWELAGYSEQYF
cdr3_nt: TGTGCCACCAGCAAGAGTAGGTGGGAACTAGCGGGCTACAGTGAGCAGTACTTC

j_call: TRBJ2-5
d_call: -
clone_size: -
v_call: TRBV3-1
cdr3_aa: CASSHPTGISSETQYF
cdr3_nt: TGTGCCAGCAGCCACCCGACAGGAATATCTTCGGAGACCCAGTACTTC

j_call: TRBJ1-3
d_call: -
clone_size: -
v_call: TRBV7-2
cdr3_aa: CASSSDPVGGYSGNTIYF
cdr3_nt: TGTGCCAGCAGCTCGGACCCGGTGGGGGGCTACTCTGGAAACACCATATATTTT

j_call: TRBJ2-7
d_call: TRBD2
clone_size: few
v_call: TRBV6-1
cdr3_aa: CASSERLAGATTSYEQYF
cdr3_nt: TGTGCCAGCAGTGAGAGGCTAGCGGGGGCCACTACCTCCTACGAGCAGTACTTC

j_call: TRBJ1-2
d_call: -
clone_size: -
v_call: TRBV6-6
cdr3_aa: CASRPRVGYGYTF
cdr3_nt: TGTGCCAGCAGACCCAGGGTTGGCTATGGCTACACCTTC

j_call: TRBJ2-3
d_call: -
clone_size: -
v_call: TRBV2
cdr3_aa: CATRVLADTQYF
cdr3_nt: TGTGCCACGCGCGTCTTGGCAGATACGCAGTATTTT

j_call: TRBJ1-3
d_call: -
clone_size: -
v_call: TRBV20-1
cdr3_aa: CSASEGSSGNTIYF
cdr3_nt: TGCAGTGCCAGCGAAGGTTCCTCTGGAAACACCATATATTTT

j_call: TRBJ2-7
d_call: -
clone_size: -
v_call: TRBV6-6
cdr3_aa: CASSSDRINEQYF
cdr3_nt: TGTGCCAGCAGTTCTGACAGGATCAACGAGCAGTACTTC

j_call: TRBJ2-3
d_call: -
clone_size: -
v_call: TRBV25-1
cdr3_aa: CASSEQQGPTDTQYF
cdr3_nt: TGTGCCAGCAGTGAACAACAGGGCCCCACAGATACGCAGTATTTT

j_call: TRBJ2-5
d_call: -
clone_size: once
v_call: TRBV29-1
cdr3_aa: CSVEYKRSRETQYF
cdr3_nt: TGCAGCGTTGAATACAAAAGGAGCCGAGAGACCCAGTACTTC

j_call: TRBJ1-2
d_call: TRBD1
clone_size: -
v_call: TRBV28
cdr3_aa: CASSSSGQGEDYGYTF
cdr3_nt: TGTGCCAGCAGTTCCTCGGGACAGGGGGAGGACTATGGCTACACCTTC

j_call: TRBJ2-6
d_call: TRBD2
clone_size: -
v_call: TRBV9
cdr3_aa: CASSVGLAGASGANVLTF
cdr3_nt: TGTGCCAGCAGCGTCGGACTAGCGGGGGCCTCTGGGGCCAACGTCCTGACTTTC

j_call: TRBJ2-5
d_call: TRBD2
clone_size: -
v_call: TRBV9
cdr3_aa: CASSVGGGASAETQYF
cdr3_nt: TGTGCCAGCAGCGTAGGCGGGGGGGCCTCGGCGGAGACCCAGTACTTC

j_call: TRBJ2-2
d_call: -
clone_size: few
v_call: TRBV5-1
cdr3_aa: CASSHGTKPNTGELFF
cdr3_nt: TGCGCCAGCAGCCACGGGACAAAGCCGAACACCGGGGAGCTGTTTTTT

j_call: TRBJ2-5
d_call: TRBD2
clone_size: -
v_call: TRBV7-7
cdr3_aa: CASSLSGGAIGETQYF
cdr3_nt: TGTGCTAGCAGCTTAAGCGGGGGGGCCATAGGGGAGACCCAGTACTTC

j_call: TRBJ2-3
d_call: -
clone_size: many
v_call: TRBV4-3
cdr3_aa: CASSLLRSTVSDTQYF
cdr3_nt: TGCGCCAGCAGCCTCCTAAGGAGCACCGTCTCAGATACGCAGTATTTT

j_call: TRBJ1-5
d_call: -
clone_size: -
v_call: TRBV7-9
cdr3_aa: CASSLAGAPSQPQHF
cdr3_nt: TGTGCCAGCAGCTTAGCAGGGGCTCCGAGTCAGCCCCAGCATTTT

j_call: TRBJ2-1
d_call: TRBD1
clone_size: few
v_call: TRBV6-2/TRBV6-3
cdr3_aa: CASSYHRGQGLYNEQFF
cdr3_nt: TGTGCCAGCAGCTACCACAGGGGGCAGGGCCTTTACAATGAGCAGTTCTTC

j_call: TRBJ1-2
d_call: -
clone_size: -
v_call: TRBV12-3/TRBV12-4
cdr3_aa: CASTPGTAYGYTF
cdr3_nt: TGTGCCAGCACCCCCGGGACGGCTTATGGCTACACCTTC

j_call: TRBJ1-2
d_call: -
clone_size: -
v_call: TRBV6-2/TRBV6-3
cdr3_aa: CASSNGPIYGYTF
cdr3_nt: TGTGCCAGCAGTAACGGGCCCATCTATGGCTACACCTTC

j_call: TRBJ2-1
d_call: -
clone_size: -
v_call: TRBV6-2/TRBV6-3
cdr3_aa: CASSSYPHSHRERNEQFF
cdr3_nt: TGTGCCAGCAGTTCCTACCCCCATTCTCACAGGGAAAGGAATGAGCAGTTCTTC

j_call: TRBJ2-3
d_call: TRBD1
clone_size: -
v_call: TRBV7-9
cdr3_aa: CASSSTGQTDTQYF
cdr3_nt: TGTGCCAGCAGCTCGACAGGGCAGACAGATACGCAGTATTTT

j_call: TRBJ2-7
d_call: TRBD2
clone_size: -
v_call: TRBV12-3/TRBV12-4
cdr3_aa: CASSQSGAYYEQYF
cdr3_nt: TGTGCCAGCAGCCAAAGCGGGGCCTACTACGAGCAGTACTTC

j_call: TRBJ2-2
d_call: TRBD1
clone_size: -
v_call: TRBV5-1
cdr3_aa: CASSYGQGGNTGELFF
cdr3_nt: TGCGCCAGCAGCTATGGACAGGGAGGGAACACCGGGGAGCTGTTTTTT

j_call: TRBJ1-2
d_call: TRBD1
clone_size: few
v_call: TRBV29-1
cdr3_aa: CSGLQGIYGYTF
cdr3_nt: TGCAGCGGCCTACAGGGGATCTATGGCTACACCTTC

j_call: TRBJ2-3
d_call: TRBD1
clone_size: -
v_call: TRBV20-1
cdr3_aa: CSAPGQGAGTDTQYF
cdr3_nt: TGCAGTGCACCCGGACAGGGGGCAGGGACAGATACGCAGTATTTT

j_call: TRBJ2-4
d_call: -
clone_size: -
v_call: TRBV28
cdr3_aa: CASSLIGSPEQYF
cdr3_nt: TGTGCCAGCAGTTTAATAGGTAGCCCAGAGCAGTACTTC

j_call: TRBJ2-7
d_call: -
clone_size: few
v_call: TRBV29-1
cdr3_aa: CSVVQTATYEQYF
cdr3_nt: TGCAGCGTTGTACAGACTGCCACCTACGAGCAGTACTTC

j_call: TRBJ2-1
d_call: TRBD2
clone_size: -
v_call: TRBV20-1
cdr3_aa: CSAAASTTGGAYNEQFF
cdr3_nt: TGCAGTGCCGCCGCTAGCACCACCGGGGGGGCCTACAATGAGCAGTTCTTC

j_call: TRBJ1-4
d_call: TRBD1
clone_size: -
v_call: TRBV20-1
cdr3_aa: CSARIHGGQGYNEKLFF
cdr3_nt: TGCAGTGCTAGAATTCATGGGGGACAGGGGTATAACGAAAAACTGTTTTTT